These 20 T cell receptor beta chains share one sample of origin, sequenced in a study of monozygotic twins with inflammatory bowel disease. For each CDR3 protein, TCRdb gives one entry from its re-call of the 5' RACE reads, without DNA. The sample totals 150,000 to 200,000 distinct CDR3 sequences. Material: blood. Receptors were obtained from a human donor with ulcerative colitis or Crohn's disease, or a healthy co-twin of an affected twin (not recorded which).

The rearrangement joins TRBV20-1 to TRBJ2-3; TCRdb indicates TRBD2, and absent DNA this call remains unverified. The CDR3 runs to 15 residues. Per germline, CDR1 DFQATT and CDR2 SNEGSKA (reference sequence). This chain's CDR3 is CSAREPSGGTDTQYF.

This chain connects TRBV12-3 or TRBV12-4 to TRBJ1-2. The CDR3 is 14 amino acids. The CDR3 is CASTPAGGSYGYTF.

V and J are TRBV5-1 and TRBJ2-7; TCRdb picks TRBD2, but there is no DNA to check that call. Per germline, CDR1 SGHRS and CDR2 YFSETQ. The CDR3 sequence is 15 residues long. The CDR3 loop reads CASSLSLADSYEQYF.

The genes are TRBV5-1 and TRBJ2-7; no DNA is available, so the TRBD2 call from TCRdb remains unchecked. CDR3 length: 14 residues. Germline lookup yields CDR1 SGHRS and CDR2 YFSETQ. The CDR3 here is CASSLEGSGDEQYF.

The chain joins TRBV11-3 to TRBJ2-2; TCRdb names TRBD1, which stays unverified in the absence of DNA. The CDR3 consists of 13 residues. The germline V gene has CDR1 SGHNT and CDR2 YENEEA. CDR3 residues: CASRDRGTGELFF.

The chain employs TRBV2 and TRBJ2-5; TCRdb calls TRBD2, which cannot be checked without DNA. CDR1 and CDR2 from the germline V gene are SNHLY and FYNNEI. The CDR3 is 16 residues long. The CDR3 sequence is CASKNQAGGPEETQYF.

This sequence joins TRBV9 and TRBJ2-7; TCRdb's D call, TRBD1, is unchecked because there is no DNA. This CDR3 spans 14 amino acids. Germline CDR1 SGDLS, CDR2 YYNGEE. CDR3 sequence reads: CASSILVTGAEQYF.

J is TRBJ2-3 and V is TRBV19; TCRdb's D call, TRBD1, is unchecked because there is no DNA. CDR1 is LNHDA and CDR2 is SQIVND in the germline V gene (reference sequence). This CDR3 region has 15 residues. CDR3 sequence reads: CASTKDRAYTDTQYF.

This clonotype is medium-sized by frequency. The chain combines TRBV29-1 with TRBJ2-5; TCRdb outputs TRBD2, but without DNA this stays unchecked. Germline V gene sequence: CDR1 SQVTM, CDR2 ANQGSEA. The CDR3 extends over 14 amino acids. The CDR3 protein is CSVVLEGIWETQYF. The full variable domain, rest sourced from reference TRBV29-1 and TRBJ2-5, is SAVISQKPSRDICQRGTSLTIQCQVDSQVTMMFWYRQQPGQSLTLIATANQGSEATYESGFVIDKFPISRPNLTFSTLTVSNMSPEDSSIYLCSVVLEGIWETQYFGPGTRLLVL.

The V and J genes are TRBV20-1 and TRBJ2-3; TCRdb proposes TRBD1, but this gene call is untestable without DNA. CDR1 is DFQATT, CDR2 SNEGSKA, per germline (reference sequence). This CDR3 comprises 14 residues. CDR3 sequence: CSARKTGVRDTQYF.

The genes are TRBV5-4 and TRBJ2-1; no DNA is available, so the TRBD1 call from TCRdb remains unchecked. Germline lookup yields CDR1 SGHNT and CDR2 YYREEE (reference sequence). The CDR3 contains 14 residues. The CDR3 loop reads CASSLGQEYNEQFF.

The chain carries TRBV7-2 and TRBJ2-3. The CDR3 has 15 residues. Germline loops: CDR1 SGHTA, CDR2 FQGNSA. This CDR3 reads CASSSSGIRTDTQYF.

The genes are TRBV7-2 and TRBJ1-3. The CDR3 extends over 14 amino acids. Germline V CDR1 and CDR2: SGHTA, FQGNSA. The CDR3 spells CASSFSFSGNTIYF.

The gene calls are TRBV20-1 and TRBJ2-7; the TRBD2 assignment by TCRdb is unverifiable without DNA. Germline lookup yields CDR1 DFQATT and CDR2 SNEGSKA (reference sequence). This CDR3 contains 11 residues. CDR3 in amino acids: CSEASGYEQYF.

Here the CDR3 reads CASSRTSGSEETQYF. The rearrangement links TRBV5-4 to TRBJ2-5; TCRdb gives TRBD2 as the D gene, but with no DNA this cannot be confirmed. Germline V CDR1 and CDR2: SGHNT, YYREEE (reference sequence). CDR3 length: 15 residues.

The V call is TRBV7-9, the J call TRBJ2-1. CDR3 length: 14 amino acids. The germline gives CDR1 SEHNR, CDR2 FQNEAQ (reference sequence). This CDR3 reads CASRASGSYNEQFF. Full variable domain (outside the CDR3, taken from reference TRBV7-9 and TRBJ2-1): DTGVSQNPRHKITKRGQNVTFRCDPISEHNRLYWYRQTLGQGPEFLTYFQNEAQLEKSRLLSDRFSAERPKGSFSTLEIQRTEQGDSAMYLCASRASGSYNEQFFGPGTRLTVL.

The chain carries TRBV4-1 and TRBJ2-3; TCRdb reports TRBD2, a call that lacks DNA to check it against. This CDR3 region has 15 residues. Per the germline V gene, CDR1 is MGHRA and CDR2 is YSYEKL. The CDR3 sequence: CASSRRSGGTDTQYF.

The V call is TRBV5-5, the J call TRBJ2-5; TCRdb names TRBD1, which stays unverified in the absence of DNA. Germline-derived CDR1 and CDR2 are SGHKS and YYEKEE (reference sequence). The CDR3 extends over 16 amino acids. The CDR3 is CASSFAWDSPQETQYF.

The chain links TRBV18 to TRBJ2-7. The CDR3 consists of 13 residues. CDR1 is KGHSH, CDR2 LQKENI, per germline. The CDR3 sequence is CASSPPSSYEQYF.

The CDR3 protein is CASSGRLAGLYNEQFF. The chain recombines TRBV7-2 with TRBJ2-1; TCRdb indicates TRBD2, and absent DNA this call remains unverified. CDR1 is SGHTA and CDR2 is FQGNSA in the germline V gene. The CDR3 is 16 amino acids. Using reference TRBV7-2 and TRBJ2-1 for the parts outside the CDR3, the full variable domain is GAGVSQSPSNKVTEKGKDVELRCDPISGHTALYWYRQSLGQGLEFLIYFQGNSAPDKSGLPSDRFSAERTGGSVSTLTIQRTQQEDSAVYLCASSGRLAGLYNEQFFGPGTRLTVL.